This is a list of T cell receptor beta chains from one sample in a study of cytomegalovirus exposure and HLA in healthy donors. The method was immunoSEQ multiplex PCR; TCRdb's version includes in-frame clones alone and lacks a portion of them. The data contain around 150,000 clones, around 76% of them seen just once; the ten biggest clones take up roughly 4%. Sequences were obtained from PBMCs. The receptor set was obtained from a man younger than 35 in good health and CMV-seronegative. Each CDR3 is given with its conserved first and last residue. The D gene is left open where the match is weak. Where a row states a size, it is once, few, many or the class of an expanded clone; other rows omit it.

d_gene: .; j_gene: TRBJ1-3; abundance: few; v_gene: TRBV6-5; CDR3aa: CASTMDSVSGNTIYF; CDR3nt: TGTGCCAGCACTATGGACAGTGTCTCTGGAAACACCATATATTTT
d_gene: TRBD1; j_gene: TRBJ2-4; abundance: few; v_gene: TRBV2; CDR3aa: CASSWDSNKNIQYF; CDR3nt: TGTGCCAGCAGTTGGGACAGTAACAAAAACATTCAGTACTTC
d_gene: .; j_gene: TRBJ1-2; abundance: .; v_gene: TRBV20-1; CDR3aa: CSGGSNYGYTF; CDR3nt: TGCAGCGGGGGTTCTAACTATGGCTACACCTTC
d_gene: .; j_gene: TRBJ1-3; abundance: few; v_gene: TRBV28; CDR3aa: CASAGGPSGNTIYF; CDR3nt: TGTGCCAGCGCGGGGGGGCCCTCTGGAAACACCATATATTTT
d_gene: .; j_gene: TRBJ1-1; abundance: .; v_gene: TRBV2; CDR3aa: CASSGQRGNTEAFF; CDR3nt: TGTGCCAGCAGTGGCCAGCGGGGGAACACTGAAGCTTTCTTT
d_gene: TRBD2; j_gene: TRBJ2-1; abundance: .; v_gene: TRBV30; CDR3aa: CAWSPSGSHLLYNEQFF; CDR3nt: TGTGCCTGGAGCCCTAGCGGGAGCCACCTTTTGTACAATGAGCAGTTCTTC
d_gene: .; j_gene: TRBJ2-6; abundance: once; v_gene: TRBV5-1; CDR3aa: CASQTITQASGANVLTF; CDR3nt: TGCGCCAGCCAAACAATAACCCAGGCGTCTGGGGCCAACGTCCTGACTTTC
d_gene: .; j_gene: TRBJ2-3; abundance: .; v_gene: TRBV29-1; CDR3aa: CSVVSGPSTDTQYF; CDR3nt: TGCAGCGTTGTGAGCGGACCTAGCACAGATACGCAGTATTTT
d_gene: TRBD2; j_gene: TRBJ2-5; abundance: few; v_gene: TRBV9; CDR3aa: CASSVGTSGSTETQYF; CDR3nt: TGTGCCAGCAGCGTGGGGACTAGCGGGAGTACGGAGACCCAGTACTTC
d_gene: TRBD2; j_gene: TRBJ2-7; abundance: .; v_gene: TRBV30; CDR3aa: CAWSVAGGPYEQYF; CDR3nt: TGTGCCTGGAGTGTAGCGGGAGGGCCTTACGAGCAGTACTTC
d_gene: TRBD2; j_gene: TRBJ2-5; abundance: .; v_gene: TRBV19; CDR3aa: CASSMPLPGGQETQYF; CDR3nt: TGTGCCAGTAGTATGCCACTTCCCGGGGGGCAAGAGACCCAGTACTTC
d_gene: .; j_gene: TRBJ2-1; abundance: .; v_gene: TRBV10-3; CDR3aa: CASQRDNTNEQFF; CDR3nt: TGTGCCAGCCAGAGAGACAATACCAATGAGCAGTTCTTC
d_gene: TRBD2; j_gene: TRBJ2-3; abundance: .; v_gene: TRBV6-4; CDR3aa: CASSERGSTDTQYF; CDR3nt: TGTGCCAGCAGTGAGCGGGGGAGCACAGATACGCAGTATTTT
d_gene: TRBD2; j_gene: TRBJ2-5; abundance: once; v_gene: TRBV5-6; CDR3aa: CASSTRLAGQETQYF; CDR3nt: TGTGCCAGCAGCACCCGACTAGCGGGGCAAGAGACCCAGTACTTC
d_gene: TRBD1; j_gene: TRBJ1-5; abundance: .; v_gene: TRBV5-1; CDR3aa: CASNDSGTGSSNQPQHF; CDR3nt: TGCGCCAGCAACGATTCCGGGACAGGGAGTAGCAATCAGCCCCAGCATTTT
d_gene: TRBD1; j_gene: TRBJ2-2; abundance: .; v_gene: TRBV5-4; CDR3aa: CASSLGGPGQGSITGELFF; CDR3nt: TGTGCCAGCAGCTTGGGGGGCCCGGGACAGGGTTCGATCACCGGGGAGCTGTTTTTT
d_gene: .; j_gene: TRBJ2-5; abundance: .; v_gene: TRBV7-3; CDR3aa: CASSLRTAGTQYF; CDR3nt: TGTGCCAGCAGCTTACGGACGGCGGGGACCCAGTACTTC
d_gene: TRBD1; j_gene: TRBJ2-3; abundance: .; v_gene: TRBV2; CDR3aa: CASSGGDRSTDTQYF; CDR3nt: TGTGCCAGCAGTGGGGGGGACAGGAGCACAGATACGCAGTATTTT
d_gene: TRBD2; j_gene: TRBJ2-7; abundance: .; v_gene: TRBV7-2; CDR3aa: CASTLGPAGSSYEQYF; CDR3nt: TGTGCCAGCACCCTTGGCCCAGCGGGGAGCTCCTACGAGCAGTACTTC
d_gene: TRBD1; j_gene: TRBJ1-4; abundance: .; v_gene: TRBV5-1; CDR3aa: CASSSLGGTATNEKLFF; CDR3nt: TGCGCCAGCAGCTCCTTAGGGGGGACAGCTACTAATGAAAAACTGTTTTTT
d_gene: TRBD2; j_gene: TRBJ2-1; abundance: once; v_gene: TRBV4-2; CDR3aa: CASSAGVVHEQFF; CDR3nt: TGTGCCAGCAGTGCGGGAGTGGTCCATGAGCAGTTCTTC
d_gene: .; j_gene: TRBJ1-5; abundance: few; v_gene: TRBV15; CDR3aa: CATSRSRGGIGNQPQHF; CDR3nt: TGTGCCACCAGCAGATCTCGTGGGGGGATAGGCAATCAGCCCCAGCATTTT